This T cell receptor (beta chain) was obtained from a study of cytomegalovirus exposure and HLA in healthy donors. Remarks on this clone: The antigen remains undetermined.

The PCR made use of 60 Vbeta and 13 Jbeta primers. Profiled with immunoSEQ multiplex PCR; TCRdb holds only in-frame clones, not every one. The repertoire holds some 140,000 clones, with roughly 77% as singletons. V lost 0 bases, J lost 2 bases, and 10 bases lay in between. The CDR3 is made up of 15 amino acids. Germline V CDR1 and CDR2: SGHTS, YDEGEE. Study-wide results and limits: The number of N-insertions in an Asian-associated ancestry cluster was reportedly below the 666-donor mean in a later analysis. Sequencing depth roughly uniform across donors was assumed in presence/absence analyses.

Input material: PBMCs. The sequence derives from a female donor in good health and CMV-seronegative. The V and J genes are TRBV5-8 and TRBJ2-3, with no clear D. As DNA, the CDR3 is TGTGCCAGCAGCTTGGGCGCTAGAGACACAGATACGCAGTATTTT. As protein: CASSLGARDTDTQYF.